This T cell receptor beta chain is from a study of immune cell composition in non-small cell lung cancer. The study, taken as a whole, reports: Squamous carcinomas (approximately 80%) more often had tumour-associated clones >0.5% than adenocarcinomas (approximately 35%).

Libraries were prepared by immunoSEQ multiplex PCR; TCRdb keeps only in-frame clonotypes and omits some of them. The sample shows roughly 16,000 clones, 70% to 85% of them seen only once. Remarks on this clone: The antigen remains unidentified.

Trimming took 7 bases from V and 0 from J; bases not matched to a gene: 13. Per germline, CDR1 LNHDA and CDR2 SQIVND (reference sequence). CDR3 length: 19 amino acids. Normal lung sampling was at least 3 cm from the tumour, as distant as possible. These records were also assigned to another study, of CD4 T cells in lung cancer.

This sequence was found in a human donor with non-small cell lung cancer. Input material: non-adjacent lung tissue. The genes are TRBV19 and TRBJ1-6, with 9 bases matching TRBD1. CDR3 in amino acids: CASNRTGDKMSSYNSPLHF. The CDR3 nucleotides read TGTGCCAGTAACCGGACAGGGGACAAAATGAGCTCCTATAATTCACCCCTCCACTTT. Full variable domain (remainder filled in from reference TRBV19 and TRBJ1-6): DGGITQSPKYLFRKEGQNVTLSCEQNLNHDAMYWYRQDPGQGLRLIYYSQIVNDFQKGDIAEGYSVSREKKESFPLTVTSAQKNPTAFYLCASNRTGDKMSSYNSPLHFGNGTRLTVT.